The subject of this entry is one T cell receptor (beta chain). Its target is not known. The entry originates in a study of graft-versus-host responses after intestinal transplantation. Study-wide background: Among the recipients, transplants were multivisceral, liver-intestinal, or isolated intestinal. Study-level results: GvH clones occurred in recipient marrow; some first appeared in ileum or blood. High graft-versus-host to host-versus-graft clonal ratios were found in allografts of patients who had graft-donor T cell macrochimerism.

The CDR3 has 19 amino acids. J gave up 0 bases and V 5 bases, and 16 bases lay outside the gene matches. Generated by immunoSEQ multiplex PCR, the TCRdb table keeps only in-frame clones and is missing some. The repertoire has over 5,000 clones, around 70% of them found once; the top ten carry 37%. The J gene is TRBJ2-3, the V gene TRBV7-1; 8 bases fit TRBD2. TRBV7-1 is noted as an ORF with a role that remains uncertain. The receptor was isolated from a human patient who received an intestinal transplant, so some T cells may come from the graft donor. This sample comprised PBMCs, obtained roughly 320 days after intestinal transplant. CDR3 nucleotides: TGTGCCAGCAGCCCCCGGAGTGGGCGGGGGGTCCGGAGCACAGATACGCAGTATTTT. Protein: CASSPRSGRGVRSTDTQYF.